This TCR beta chain emerged from a study of control samples from healthy donors and cancer patients. Measured with immunoSEQ multiplex PCR; TCRdb has only the in-frame clones, and not every one. The sample lists some 120,000 clones; 85% to 95% were seen once. The CDR3 sequence is 13 residues long. The germline V gene encodes CDR1 SGHTA and CDR2 FQGNSA. Trimming took off 3 bases at V and 6 bases at J, with 8 bases between the two ends. This clone was counted a single time. The chain joins TRBV7-2 to TRBJ2-2; D gene uncertain. Input material: blood. This clonotype was obtained from a young man in good health. CDR3 region: CASSFPGPGELFF. The CDR3 region has the DNA TGTGCCAGCAGCTTCCCCGGCCCCGGGGAGCTGTTTTTT. The full variable domain, completed using reference TRBV7-2 and TRBJ2-2, is GAGVSQSPSNKVTEKGKDVELRCDPISGHTALYWYRQSLGQGLEFLIYFQGNSAPDKSGLPSDRFSAERTGGSVSTLTIQRTQQEDSAVYLCASSFPGPGELFFGEGSRLTVL.